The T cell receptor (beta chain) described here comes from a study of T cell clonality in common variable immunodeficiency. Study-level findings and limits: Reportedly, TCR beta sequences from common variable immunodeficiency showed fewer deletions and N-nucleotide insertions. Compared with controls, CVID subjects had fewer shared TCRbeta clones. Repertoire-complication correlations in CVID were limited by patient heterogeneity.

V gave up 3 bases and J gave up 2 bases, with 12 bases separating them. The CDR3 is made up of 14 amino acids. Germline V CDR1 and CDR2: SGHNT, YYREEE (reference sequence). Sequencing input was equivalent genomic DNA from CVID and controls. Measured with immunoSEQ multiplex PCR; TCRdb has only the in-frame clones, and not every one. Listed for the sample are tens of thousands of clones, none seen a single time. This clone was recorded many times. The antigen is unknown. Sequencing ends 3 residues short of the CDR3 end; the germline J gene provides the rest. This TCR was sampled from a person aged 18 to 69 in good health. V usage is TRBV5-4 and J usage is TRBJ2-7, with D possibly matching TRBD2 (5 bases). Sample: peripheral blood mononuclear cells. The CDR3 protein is CASSSRTSPYEQYF. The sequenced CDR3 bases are TGTGCCAGCAGCTCGCGGACTTCCCCCTACGAG.